The T cell receptor (beta chain) under discussion was sequenced for a study of blood T cell repertoires in COVID-19. Study-level information: In each case, the material was cDNA or gDNA derived from T cells, B-cell-depleted T cells, or PBMCs.

The trim removed 3 bases at V and 8 bases at J, leaving 7 bases unmatched. Looked up from germline, CDR1 is SGHTA and CDR2 is FQGTGA. The CDR3 has 14 residues. Using immunoSEQ multiplex PCR, the repertoire was profiled, and TCRdb retains in-frame clones only, with some absent. The sample carries 300,000 to 450,000 clones, roughly 90% recorded once. Material for sequencing was PBMCs or T cells enriched from blood (not recorded which). The receptor's source is a woman in her 30s who had been exposed to COVID-19. The chain carries TRBV7-3 and TRBJ2-1, with 7 bases aligning to TRBD1. The CDR3 is CASSFPGTVDEQFF. The CDR3 DNA is TGTGCCAGCAGCTTCCCCGGGACAGTCGATGAGCAGTTCTTC.